This T cell receptor beta chain was observed in a study of blood T cell repertoires in COVID-19. Data came from immunoSEQ multiplex PCR; TCRdb stores just in-frame clones and leaves some out. Altogether some 190,000 clones are present, over 75% being singletons, with the ten largest covering more than 2.5%. V lost 3 bases to trimming and J lost 2 bases; unmatched junction nucleotides: 4. The V gene's germline CDR1 is KGHSH and CDR2 LQKENI. The CDR3 runs 16 residues. Sequenced sample: peripheral blood. The sequence derives from a man aged 55 to 70 with acute or convalescent COVID-19. The gene calls are TRBV18 and TRBJ2-5; TRBD2 agrees at 12 bases. CDR3 amino acids: CASSPLAGGPQETQYF. In nucleotides, the CDR3 is TGTGCCAGCTCACCCCTAGCGGGAGGGCCTCAAGAGACCCAGTACTTC.